This T cell receptor (beta chain) came from a study of T-cell memory formation after mild COVID-19. The overall study: Largely donor-specific sequence clusters came from a couple of donors. Study-level points and caveats: Mainly in CM and EM were contracting CD4+ clones; CD8+ were in EMRA.

Only a few counts were recorded for this clonotype. Its antigen is still unknown. With constant-segment primers, 5'RACE yielded cDNA libraries of TCR alpha and TCR beta that carried sample barcodes and UMIs. Via MiXCR, TCRdb re-called the 5' RACE reads, giving one row per CDR3 protein. The sample lists roughly 260,000 distinct CDR3 sequences; about 17% were seen once. The CDR3 is 12 amino acids. Trimming pared 0 bases from V and 7 bases from J, leaving 7 bases between. Germline CDR1 reads ENHRY; CDR2 reads SYGVKD. The chain is built from TRBV10-3 and TRBJ2-7; D remains ambiguous. The sample consisted of PBMCs or a T cell subset sorted from them (not recorded which). This TCR derives from a man between 18 and 29 years old who had mild COVID-19 (a few samples of this study predate the infection). Cell type and time point are not known. The CDR3 reads CAISESSREQYF. CDR3 sequence (DNA): TGTGCCATCAGTGAGTCGTCGCGGGAGCAGTACTTC.